This TCR beta chain derives from a study of technical replicates of blood from a handful of donors. The CDR3 is 16 residues long. After removal of 5 bases from V and 3 bases from J, the junction contained 8 bases not matched to a gene. CDR1 MNHNY and CDR2 SVGAGI come from the germline V gene (reference sequence). Libraries were prepared by immunoSEQ multiplex PCR; TCRdb keeps only in-frame clonotypes and omits some of them. The table lists tens of thousands of clones, more than 95% of them singletons. Material for sequencing was T cells isolated from PBMCs. The chain employs TRBV6-6 and TRBJ1-1; 11 bases match TRBD1. This clonotype was sampled from a human donor in good health. The CDR3 DNA reads TGTGCCAGCAGTCTAGGACAGGGGGCGCGGGACACTGAAGCTTTCTTT. Translating gives CASSLGQGARDTEAFF.